The 15 T cell receptor beta chains below were found in one sample sequenced in a study of T cell responses to AZD1222 COVID-19 vaccine. Method: immunoSEQ multiplex PCR; TCRdb's copy keeps in-frame clones and lacks some. The repertoire consists of more than 150,000 clones, with roughly 90% occurring once and the leading ten covering about 4.2%. The sequencing here drew on peripheral blood, taken on day 0 of AZD1222 vaccination. These receptor sequences come from an adult in good health.

In the case of this clone: The DNA is left out, because the CDR3 cannot be placed on it with certainty; the CDR3 is given as TCRdb lists it. J is TRBJ1-1 and V is TRBV28; TRBD1, the table's D call, lacks a check against the DNA. The CDR3 is 16 residues long, counting both termini. Germline V gives CDR1 MDHEN, CDR2 SYDVKM. CDR3 protein: CASSFLAGGRNTEAFF.

This chain connects TRBV6-1 to TRBJ1-5; D remains ambiguous. The CDR3 totals 13 residues. Germline lookup yields CDR1 MNHNS and CDR2 SASEGT. Trimming left V 1 base short and J 4 bases short, with 5 bases between. The CDR3 protein is CASSEGGNQPQHF. The CDR3 coding sequence is TGTGCCAGCAGTGAAGGGGGAAATCAGCCCCAGCATTTT.

This chain joins TRBV27 and TRBJ2-7, with D maybe TRBD1 (7 bases). Per the germline V gene, CDR1 is MNHEY and CDR2 is SMNVEV (reference sequence). The CDR3 covers 15 residues. V was shortened by 6 bases and J by 3 bases, with 18 bases between the two germline ends. As DNA, the CDR3 is TGTGCCAGCAGCCAGGGGGGACAGACTTTCTACGAGCAGTACTTC. This translates into CASSQGGQTFYEQYF.

This chain joins TRBV5-1 and TRBJ2-3; 10 bases are shared with TRBD2. Trimming at V came to 4 bases and at J to 1 base, leaving 3 bases not matched to a gene. CDR1 is SGHRS and CDR2 is YFSETQ in the germline V gene. The CDR3 loop spans 15 amino acids. The CDR3 DNA reads as TGCGCCAGCAGCACAGGACTAGCGGGCACAGATACGCAGTATTTT. This codes for CASSTGLAGTDTQYF.

This sequence joins TRBV6-6 and TRBJ1-6; possibly TRBD1 for D (6 bases). The CDR3 is made up of 13 amino acids. Trimming pared 6 bases from V and 9 bases from J, leaving 12 bases between. The germline V gene encodes CDR1 MNHNY and CDR2 SVGAGI (reference sequence). CDR3 protein: CASSSRGGSPLHF. The CDR3 region has the DNA TGTGCCAGCAGCTCTAGAGGGGGTTCACCCCTCCACTTT.

V is TRBV27 and J is TRBJ1-3; possibly TRBD1 for D (6 bases). V lost 6 bases and J 4 bases, leaving 13 bases between the germline ends. From germline, CDR1 is MNHEY and CDR2 SMNVEV (reference sequence). This CDR3 is built from 14 residues. CDR3 in amino acids: CASSFAGAGNTIYF. The CDR3 DNA reads as TGTGCCAGCAGCTTTGCGGGGGCGGGAAACACCATATATTTT.

V usage is TRBV24-1 and J usage is TRBJ2-3, with D uncertain. Trimming took off 1 base at V and 7 bases at J, with 8 bases between the two ends. Looked up from germline, CDR1 is KGHDR and CDR2 is SFDVKD. CDR3 size: 13 residues. CDR3 region: CATSDFVIHTQYF. CDR3 sequence (DNA): TGTGCCACCAGTGATTTTGTGATCCATACGCAGTATTTT.

The genes are TRBV14 and TRBJ2-7; 10 bases are a match to TRBD2. Unmatched junction bases numbered 14, after V lost 3 bases and J lost 9 bases. The germline V gene encodes CDR1 SGHDN and CDR2 FVKESK. The CDR3 is 16 amino acids. In nucleotides, the CDR3 is TGTGCCAGCAGCCAGCAAGGCAGCGGGAGGGCTTTCGGGCAGTACTTC. The encoded protein is CASSQQGSGRAFGQYF.

This rearrangement joins TRBV13 to TRBJ2-7; TRBD2 agrees at 12 bases. V trimming: 4 bases; J trimming: 5 bases; junction bases outside the gene matches: 9. There are 16 residues in the CDR3. Germline V gene sequence: CDR1 PRHDT, CDR2 FYEKMQ (reference sequence). This chain's CDR3 is CASSSRPSGRGDEQYF. The CDR3 nucleotides are TGTGCCAGCAGCTCCCGACCTAGCGGGAGGGGGGACGAGCAGTACTTC.

This rearrangement joins TRBV28 to TRBJ1-2, with TRBD1 identical over 9 bases. V shed 5 bases, J shed 4 bases, and the junction held 2 bases outside the gene matches. Germline assignment: CDR1 MDHEN and CDR2 SYDVKM. The CDR3 is 13 residues long. CDR3 in amino acids: CASSQTGGYGYTF. CDR3 DNA: TGTGCCAGCAGTCAGACAGGGGGCTATGGCTACACCTTC.

The rearrangement uses TRBV5-5 and TRBJ1-2; 12 bases match TRBD1. Germline V gene lookup returns CDR1 SGHKS and CDR2 YYEKEE (reference sequence). V lost 4 bases, J lost 7 bases, and 8 bases stayed unmatched. The CDR3 contains 15 residues. CDR3 sequence reads: CASSPGTGGLAGYTF. The CDR3 nucleotides are TGTGCCAGCAGCCCCGGGACAGGGGGCTTGGCTGGCTACACCTTC.

J is TRBJ1-2 and V is TRBV28; 8 positions match TRBD1. This CDR3 region has 15 residues. The germline CDR1 and CDR2 sequences are MDHEN and SYDVKM. V trimming: 6 bases; J trimming: 2 bases; junction bases outside the gene matches: 8. In DNA form, the CDR3 reads TGTGCCAGCAGACCGACAGGGGCGCCCAACTATGGCTACACCTTC. Amino acids: CASRPTGAPNYGYTF.

This clone was observed once. This chain links TRBV18 with TRBJ1-4, with D uncertain. V shed 3 bases and J shed 7 bases, with 9 bases lying between them. The CDR3 is made up of 13 amino acids. Germline CDR1 and CDR2: KGHSH and LQKENI. The CDR3 loop is CASSPEPGEKLFF. The CDR3 nucleotides read TGTGCCAGCTCACCTGAACCCGGTGAAAAACTGTTTTTT.

The chain combines TRBV6-5 with TRBJ2-1; TRBD2 matches 7 bases. Trimming cost V 2 bases and J 9 bases; bases outside gene matches: 4. The germline CDR1 and CDR2 sequences are MNHEY and SVGAGI. This CDR3 comprises 13 residues. CDR3 protein: CASSYPREGEQFF. CDR3 bases: TGTGCCAGCAGTTACCCCAGGGAGGGTGAGCAGTTCTTC.

The V and J genes are TRBV28 and TRBJ1-1; no reliable D call. The germline V gene has CDR1 MDHEN and CDR2 SYDVKM. This CDR3 region has 13 residues. With 7 bases removed from V and 1 base from J, the gap between germline ends came to 10 bases. The CDR3 DNA sequence: TGTGCCAGCATGGGTGAGGCGAACACTGAAGCTTTCTTT. As protein: CASMGEANTEAFF.